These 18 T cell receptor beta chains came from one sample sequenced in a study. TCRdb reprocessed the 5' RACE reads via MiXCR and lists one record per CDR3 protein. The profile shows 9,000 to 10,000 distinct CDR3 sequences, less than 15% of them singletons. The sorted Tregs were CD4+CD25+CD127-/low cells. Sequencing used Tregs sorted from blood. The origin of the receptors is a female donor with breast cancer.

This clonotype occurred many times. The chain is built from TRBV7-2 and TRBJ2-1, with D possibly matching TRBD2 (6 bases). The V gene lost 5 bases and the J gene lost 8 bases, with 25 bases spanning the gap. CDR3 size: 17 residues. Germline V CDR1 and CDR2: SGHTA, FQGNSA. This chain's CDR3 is CASSQPRASDLRDEQFF. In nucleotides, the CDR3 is TGTGCCAGCAGCCAACCCCGCGCTAGCGACCTTCGGGATGAGCAGTTCTTC.

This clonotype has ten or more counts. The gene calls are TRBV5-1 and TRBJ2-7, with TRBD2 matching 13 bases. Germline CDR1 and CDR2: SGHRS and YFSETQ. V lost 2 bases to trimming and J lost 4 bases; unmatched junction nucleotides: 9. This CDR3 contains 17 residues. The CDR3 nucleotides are TGCGCCAGCAGCTTAACTAGCGGGAGGGCCGGTGTATACGAGCAGTACTTC. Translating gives CASSLTSGRAGVYEQYF.

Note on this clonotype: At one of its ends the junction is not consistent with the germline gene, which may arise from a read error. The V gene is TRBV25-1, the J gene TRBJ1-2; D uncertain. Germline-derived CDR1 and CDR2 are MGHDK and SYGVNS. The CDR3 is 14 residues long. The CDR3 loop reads CACSENPTNYGNTF. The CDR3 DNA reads TGTGCCTGCAGTGAAAACCCTACTAACTATGGCAACACCTTC.

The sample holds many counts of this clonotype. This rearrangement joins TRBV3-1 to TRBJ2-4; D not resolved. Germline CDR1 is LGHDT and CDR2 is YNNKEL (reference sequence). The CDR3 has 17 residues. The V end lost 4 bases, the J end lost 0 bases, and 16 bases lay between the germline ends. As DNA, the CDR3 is TGTGCCAGCAGCCCCCGAGGAGCGCAACTAGCCAAAAACATTCAGTACTTC. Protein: CASSPRGAQLAKNIQYF.

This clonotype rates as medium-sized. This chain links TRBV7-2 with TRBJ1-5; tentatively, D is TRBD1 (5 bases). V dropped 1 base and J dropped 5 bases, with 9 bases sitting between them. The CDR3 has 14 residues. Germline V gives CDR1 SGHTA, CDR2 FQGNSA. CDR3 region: CASSLGAGHQPQHF. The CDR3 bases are TGTGCCAGCAGCTTAGGGGCAGGGCATCAGCCCCAGCATTTT.

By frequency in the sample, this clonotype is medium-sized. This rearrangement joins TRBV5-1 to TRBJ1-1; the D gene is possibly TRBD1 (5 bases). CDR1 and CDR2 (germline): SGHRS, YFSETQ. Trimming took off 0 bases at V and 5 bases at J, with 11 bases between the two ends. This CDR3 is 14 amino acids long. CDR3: CASSLEDGGTEAFF. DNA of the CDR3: TGCGCCAGCAGCTTGGAGGACGGGGGAACTGAAGCTTTCTTT.

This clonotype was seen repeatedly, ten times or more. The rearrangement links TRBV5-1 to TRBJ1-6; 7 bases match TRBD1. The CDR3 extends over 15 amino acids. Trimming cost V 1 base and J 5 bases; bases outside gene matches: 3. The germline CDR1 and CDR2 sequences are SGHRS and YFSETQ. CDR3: CASSLQGGNNSPLHF. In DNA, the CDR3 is TGCGCCAGCAGCTTGCAGGGGGGAAATAATTCACCCCTCCACTTT.

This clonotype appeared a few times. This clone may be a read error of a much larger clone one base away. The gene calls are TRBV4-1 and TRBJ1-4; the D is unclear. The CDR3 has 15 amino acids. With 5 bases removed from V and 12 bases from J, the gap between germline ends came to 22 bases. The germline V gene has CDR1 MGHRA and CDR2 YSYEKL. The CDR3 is CASSEGGSQGEELFF. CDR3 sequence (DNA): TGCGCCAGCAGCGAGGGAGGGTCCCAAGGAGAAGAACTGTTTTTT.

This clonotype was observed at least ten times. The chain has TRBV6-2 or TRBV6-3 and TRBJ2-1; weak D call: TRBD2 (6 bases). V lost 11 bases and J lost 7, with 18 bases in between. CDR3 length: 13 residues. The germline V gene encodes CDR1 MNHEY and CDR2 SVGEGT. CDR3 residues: CASGDPMFNEQFF. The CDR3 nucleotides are TGTGCCTCGGGGGACCCCATGTTTAATGAGCAGTTCTTC.

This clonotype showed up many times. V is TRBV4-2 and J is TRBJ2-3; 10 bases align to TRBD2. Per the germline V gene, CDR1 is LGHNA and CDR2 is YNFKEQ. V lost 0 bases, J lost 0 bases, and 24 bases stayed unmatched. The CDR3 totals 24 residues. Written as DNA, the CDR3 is TGTGCCAGCAGCCAAGATTACGGGGGGGGAATAGTAGGACTAGCGGTCACTAGCACAGATACGCAGTATTTT. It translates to CASSQDYGGGIVGLAVTSTDTQYF.

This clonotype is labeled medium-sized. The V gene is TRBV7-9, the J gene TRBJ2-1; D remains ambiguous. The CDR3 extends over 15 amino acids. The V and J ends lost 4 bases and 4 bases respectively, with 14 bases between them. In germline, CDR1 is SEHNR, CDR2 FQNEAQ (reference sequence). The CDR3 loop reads CASSSSGFVYNEQFF. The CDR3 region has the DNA TGTGCCAGCAGCTCTTCTGGGTTCGTATACAATGAGCAGTTCTTC.

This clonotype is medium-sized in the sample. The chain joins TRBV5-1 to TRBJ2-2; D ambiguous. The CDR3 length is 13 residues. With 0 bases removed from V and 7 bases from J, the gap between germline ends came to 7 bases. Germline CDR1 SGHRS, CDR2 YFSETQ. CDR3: CASSLDRDGELFF. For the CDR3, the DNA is TGCGCCAGCAGCTTGGACAGAGACGGGGAGCTGTTTTTT. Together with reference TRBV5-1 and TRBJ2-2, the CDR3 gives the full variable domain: KAGVTQTPRYLIKTRGQQVTLSCSPISGHRSVSWYQQTPGQGLQFLFEYFSETQRNKGNFPGRFSGRQFSNSRSEMNVSTLELGDSALYLCASSLDRDGELFFGEGSRLTVL.

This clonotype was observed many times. The CDR3 DNA reads as TGCGCCAGCAGCCCTAACAGGTACAATGAGCAGTTCTTC. Translated, it gives CASSPNRYNEQFF. The V and J genes are TRBV5-1 and TRBJ2-1; possible D gene TRBD1, 5 bases. The V and J ends lost 4 bases and 4 bases respectively, with 9 bases between them. Germline lookup yields CDR1 SGHRS and CDR2 YFSETQ. The CDR3 extends over 13 amino acids.

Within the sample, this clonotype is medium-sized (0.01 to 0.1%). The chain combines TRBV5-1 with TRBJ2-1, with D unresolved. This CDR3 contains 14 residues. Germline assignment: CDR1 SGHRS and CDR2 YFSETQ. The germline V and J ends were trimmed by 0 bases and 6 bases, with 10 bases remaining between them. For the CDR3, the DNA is TGCGCCAGCAGCTTGGGCTCCCAAAGCAATGAGCAGTTCTTC. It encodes CASSLGSQSNEQFF.

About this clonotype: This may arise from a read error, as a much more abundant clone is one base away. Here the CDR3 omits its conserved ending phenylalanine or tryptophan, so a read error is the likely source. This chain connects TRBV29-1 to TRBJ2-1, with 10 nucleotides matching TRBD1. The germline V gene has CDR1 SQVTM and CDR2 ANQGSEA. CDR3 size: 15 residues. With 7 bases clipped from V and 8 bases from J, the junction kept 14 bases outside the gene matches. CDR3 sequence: CSAGFRTGGGDEQFL. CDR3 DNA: TGCAGCGCCGGATTCCGGACAGGGGGAGGCGATGAGCAGTTCCTC.

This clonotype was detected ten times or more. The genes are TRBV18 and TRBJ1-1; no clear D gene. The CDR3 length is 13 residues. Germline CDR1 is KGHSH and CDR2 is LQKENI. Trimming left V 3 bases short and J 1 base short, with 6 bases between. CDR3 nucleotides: TGTGCCAGCTCACCTGGCAGGAACACTGAAGCTTTCTTT. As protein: CASSPGRNTEAFF.

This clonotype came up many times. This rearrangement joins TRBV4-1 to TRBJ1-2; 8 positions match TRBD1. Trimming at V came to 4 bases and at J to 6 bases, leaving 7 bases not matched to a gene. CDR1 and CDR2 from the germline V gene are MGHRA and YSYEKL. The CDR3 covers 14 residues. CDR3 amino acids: CASSRAGGLDGYTF. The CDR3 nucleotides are TGCGCCAGCAGCCGAGCAGGGGGCTTGGATGGCTACACCTTC.

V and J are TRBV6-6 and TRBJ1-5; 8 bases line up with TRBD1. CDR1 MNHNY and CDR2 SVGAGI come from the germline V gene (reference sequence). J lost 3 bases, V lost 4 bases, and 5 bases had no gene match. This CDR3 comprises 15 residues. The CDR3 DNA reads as TGTGCCAGCAGTTGGGGACAGGTCAACAATCAGCCCCAGCATTTT. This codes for CASSWGQVNNQPQHF.